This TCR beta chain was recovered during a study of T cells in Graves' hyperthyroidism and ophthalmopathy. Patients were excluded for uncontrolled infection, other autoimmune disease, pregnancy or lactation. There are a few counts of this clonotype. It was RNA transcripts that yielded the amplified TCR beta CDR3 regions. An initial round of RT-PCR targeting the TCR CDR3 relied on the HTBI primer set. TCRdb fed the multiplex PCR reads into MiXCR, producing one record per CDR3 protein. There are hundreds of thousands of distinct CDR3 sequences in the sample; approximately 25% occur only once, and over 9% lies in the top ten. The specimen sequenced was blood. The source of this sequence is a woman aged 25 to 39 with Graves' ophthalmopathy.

The CDR3 protein is CASSSRTGYNSPLHF. CDR3 DNA sequence: TGTGCCAGCAGCTCACGGACAGGCTATAATTCACCCCTCCACTTT. V usage is TRBV7-2 and J usage is TRBJ1-6; 7 bases agree with TRBD1. CDR3 length: 15 amino acids. Losses at the gene ends were 4 bases for V and 3 bases for J; bases not matched to a gene: 3. Germline CDR1 reads SGHTA; CDR2 reads FQGNSA.